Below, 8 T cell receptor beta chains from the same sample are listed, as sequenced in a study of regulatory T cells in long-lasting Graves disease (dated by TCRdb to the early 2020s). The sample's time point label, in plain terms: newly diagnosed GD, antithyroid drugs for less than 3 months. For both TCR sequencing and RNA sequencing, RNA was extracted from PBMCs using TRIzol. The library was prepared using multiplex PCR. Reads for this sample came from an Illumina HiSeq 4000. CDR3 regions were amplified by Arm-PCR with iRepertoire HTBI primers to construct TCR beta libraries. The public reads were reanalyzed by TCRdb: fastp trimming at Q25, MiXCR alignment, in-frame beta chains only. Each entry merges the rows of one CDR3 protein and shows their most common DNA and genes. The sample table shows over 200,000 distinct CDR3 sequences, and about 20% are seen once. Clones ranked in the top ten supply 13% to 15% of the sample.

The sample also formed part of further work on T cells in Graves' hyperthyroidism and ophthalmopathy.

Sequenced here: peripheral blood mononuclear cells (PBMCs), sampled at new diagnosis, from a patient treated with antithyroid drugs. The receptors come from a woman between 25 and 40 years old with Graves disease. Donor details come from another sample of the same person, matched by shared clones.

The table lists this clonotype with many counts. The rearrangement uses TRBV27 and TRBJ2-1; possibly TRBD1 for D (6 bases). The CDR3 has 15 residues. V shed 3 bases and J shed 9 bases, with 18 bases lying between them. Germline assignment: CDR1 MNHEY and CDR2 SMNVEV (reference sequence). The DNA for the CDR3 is TGTGCCAGCAGTTTTCGCCCTACAGGGAGTGGTGAGCAGTTCTTC. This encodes CASSFRPTGSGEQFF.

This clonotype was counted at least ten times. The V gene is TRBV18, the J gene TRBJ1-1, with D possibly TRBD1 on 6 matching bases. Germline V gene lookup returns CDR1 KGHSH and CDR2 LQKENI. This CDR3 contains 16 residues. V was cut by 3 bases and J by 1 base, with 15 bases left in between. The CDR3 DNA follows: TGTGCCAGCTCACCGCAGATCTGGACAGAGAACACTGAAGCTTTCTTT. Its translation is CASSPQIWTENTEAFF.

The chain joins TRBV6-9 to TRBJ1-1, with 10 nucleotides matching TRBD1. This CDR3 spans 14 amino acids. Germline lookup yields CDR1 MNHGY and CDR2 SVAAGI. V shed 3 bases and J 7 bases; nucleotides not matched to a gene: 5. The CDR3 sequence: CASSYTGQGVEAFF. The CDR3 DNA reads TGTGCCAGCAGTTACACCGGACAGGGGGTTGAAGCTTTCTTT.

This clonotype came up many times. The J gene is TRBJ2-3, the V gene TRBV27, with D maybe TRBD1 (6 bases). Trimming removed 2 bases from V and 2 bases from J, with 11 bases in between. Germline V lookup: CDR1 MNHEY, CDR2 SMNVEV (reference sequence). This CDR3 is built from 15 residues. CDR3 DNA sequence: TGTGCCAGCAGTTTAGGGGACATGGTCACAGATACGCAGTATTTT. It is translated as CASSLGDMVTDTQYF.

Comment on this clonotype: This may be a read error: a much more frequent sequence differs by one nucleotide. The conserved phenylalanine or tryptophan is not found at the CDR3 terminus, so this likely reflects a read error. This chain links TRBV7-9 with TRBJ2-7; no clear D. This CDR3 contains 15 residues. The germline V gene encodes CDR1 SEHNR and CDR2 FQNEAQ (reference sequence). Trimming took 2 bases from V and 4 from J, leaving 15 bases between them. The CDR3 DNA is TGTGCCAGCAGCTTAACGGCGGACGTCTGGTACGAGCAGTACTTG. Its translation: CASSLTADVWYEQYL.

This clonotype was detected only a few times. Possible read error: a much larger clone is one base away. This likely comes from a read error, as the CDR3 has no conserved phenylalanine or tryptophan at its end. CDR3 amino acids: CASSLATHGGTQYL. In nucleotides, the CDR3 is TGTGCCAGCAGTCTGGCGACTCACGGGGGGACCCAGTACCTC. This chain connects TRBV28 to TRBJ2-5, with D maybe TRBD2 (6 bases). The CDR3 has 14 amino acids. Trimming removed 5 bases at V and 7 bases at J, with 17 bases between. CDR1 is MDHEN and CDR2 is SYDVKM in the germline V gene.

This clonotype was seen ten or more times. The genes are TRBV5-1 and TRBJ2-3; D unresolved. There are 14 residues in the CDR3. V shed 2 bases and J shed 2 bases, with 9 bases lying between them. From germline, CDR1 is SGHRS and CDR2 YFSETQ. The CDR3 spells CASSFTPVTDTQYF. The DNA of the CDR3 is TGCGCCAGCAGCTTTACCCCGGTCACAGATACGCAGTATTTT.

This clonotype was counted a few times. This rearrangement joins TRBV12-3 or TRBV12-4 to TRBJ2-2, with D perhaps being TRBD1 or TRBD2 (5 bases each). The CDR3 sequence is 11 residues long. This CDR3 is CSWGYAGELFF. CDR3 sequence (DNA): TGTTCCTGGGGGTATGCCGGGGAGCTGTTTTTT.